This TCR beta chain is from a study of shared clonotypes between healthy human individuals. Measured with immunoSEQ multiplex PCR; TCRdb has only the in-frame clones, and not every one. The repertoire has roughly 2,500,000 clones, over 85% of them found once; the top ten carry 0.36%. The CDR3 has 15 amino acids. The germline V gene encodes CDR1 SGHTA and CDR2 FQGNSA. V lost 4 bases, J lost 3 bases, and 13 bases lay in between. What was sequenced was naive CD4+ T cells from PBMCs. Subset described: CD45RA+ positively selected. This clonotype was sampled from a man younger than 30 in good health. Some clones in this sample may be carry-over from other donors' samples. This chain connects TRBV7-2 to TRBJ2-1; weak D call: TRBD2 (6 bases). The CDR3 nucleotides read TGTGCCAGCAGCTCGACGGGGGACCGCTACAATGAGCAGTTCTTC. Translating gives CASSSTGDRYNEQFF.